This T cell receptor (beta chain) was captured by sequencing in a study of control samples from healthy donors and cancer patients. Clones were sequenced by immunoSEQ multiplex PCR, and TCRdb holds only the in-frame ones, with some missing. The sample lists approximately 160,000 clones, 90% to 95% occurring once. CDR3 length equals 13 residues. Germline V lookup: CDR1 SGHTA, CDR2 FQGNSA. Trimming stripped 0 bases from V and 6 bases from J, with 6 bases between. The TCR comes from a woman under 30 in good health. The sequencing sample was made of blood. The chain couples TRBV7-2 to TRBJ1-5; D is uncertain. The CDR3 DNA reads TGTGCCAGCAGCTTAGCGACGCGTCAGCCCCAGCATTTT. Its translation is CASSLATRQPQHF.